This TCR beta chain was documented in a study of blood T cell repertoires in COVID-19. Study summary: Samples taken during acute and convalescent COVID-19 were collected in the United States, Italy and Spain.

Authors' analysis steps: Scientists estimated how many nucleated cells there were by amplifying reference gene primers. The assay was immunoSEQ multiplex PCR, and TCRdb's table has in-frame clones only and misses some. The DNA gave D and trimming, while V, J and clone size come from that table. The data contain about 18,000 clones, nearly 90% of them seen just once; the ten biggest clones take up approximately 13%. CDR1 SGHAT and CDR2 FQDESV come from the germline V gene (reference sequence). CDR3 length: 14 residues. V lost 2 bases and J 7 bases, leaving 14 bases between the germline ends. The sequence was obtained from a man aged 55 to 70 with active COVID-19. This chain links TRBV11-1 with TRBJ1-2; D uncertain. The sequenced sample consisted of peripheral blood. As DNA, the CDR3 is TGTGCCAGCAGCTTATATTCGTCGGGGATTGGCTACACCTTC. As protein: CASSLYSSGIGYTF.